This T cell receptor (beta chain) emerged from a study of T cell responses to AZD1222 COVID-19 vaccine. Study findings and constraints: Sampled repertoires all dated from after the peak T cell response. White British ancestry dominated among donors, who included more females, and clonal diversity was possibly underestimated. Vaccine-associated CD4 TCRs ranged over spike, dominating at 160-218 and 743-854.

A note on this clone: What it binds is unknown.

Clones were read by immunoSEQ multiplex PCR, and TCRdb kept only the in-frame ones, dropping some. This sample yields about 15,000 clones, of which 88% are seen a single time; roughly 3% belongs to the top ten. This receptor was identified in an adult who received the AZD1222 COVID-19 vaccine. Sequences were derived from peripheral blood, sampled 28 days after the second AZD1222 dose.

The CDR3 loop reads CAWSSQGSGEAFF. The CDR3 DNA reads TGTGCCTGGAGTTCGCAAGGGTCTGGTGAAGCTTTCTTT. The chain uses TRBV30 and TRBJ1-1; D remains unclear. CDR3 length: 13 residues. Germline lookup yields CDR1 GTSNPN and CDR2 SVGIG (reference sequence). V shed 2 bases and J shed 7 bases, with 14 bases lying between them.